The source of this TCR beta chain is a study of chemoradiotherapy in HPV16-positive cancers. Study as a whole: Functional T-cell assays on a couple of HPV16-positive patients' cells defined candidate HPV-specific clones and common TCR motifs.

Germline V lookup: CDR1 MDHEN, CDR2 SYDVKM. V lost 1 base to trimming and J lost 2 bases, with 11 bases between them. The CDR3 loop spans 15 amino acids. Method: immunoSEQ multiplex PCR; TCRdb's copy keeps in-frame clones and lacks some. Here the sample spans 1,200 or so clones, about 90% being singletons. The study's findings and limits: Non-HPV-specific T cells did not expand in tumors during treatment, whereas candidate HPV-specific clones and E7-related motifs did.

This clone occurred a few times. Its antigen is still unknown. This chain connects TRBV28 to TRBJ2-5; D possibly uses TRBD1 or TRBD2 (5 bases each). The sequences come from tumor tissue, collected from a patient who underwent chemoradiotherapy. The clonotype was recovered from a human donor with HPV-associated anogenital cancer. The CDR3 DNA is TGTGCCAGCAGTTTATTGGGGCTAGCACAAGAGACCCAGTACTTC. Encoded protein: CASSLLGLAQETQYF. The full variable domain, completed using reference TRBV28 and TRBJ2-5, is DVKVTQSSRYLVKRTGEKVFLECVQDMDHENMFWYRQDPGLGLRLIYFSYDVKMKEKGDIPEGYSVSREKKERFSLILESASTNQTSMYLCASSLLGLAQETQYFGPGTRLLVL.